Sample share makes the clone carrying this TCR beta chain medium-sized. The target antigen is unknown. The data were taken from a study of OX40 agonist ivuxolimab in advanced cancers. Findings and caveats of the study: Some patients without response likewise showed low normalized clonal expansion. With doses of 0.1-3.0 mg/kg, partial responders showed among the lowest clonal expansion.

Clones were read by immunoSEQ multiplex PCR, and TCRdb kept only the in-frame ones, dropping some. The sample records 48,000 or so clones, around nine tenths being singletons. The CDR3 runs to 15 residues. V was cut by 1 base and J by 4 bases, with 10 bases left in between. Germline CDR1 reads LGHNA; CDR2 reads YNFKEQ. The chain links TRBV4-2 to TRBJ1-4; unclear D gene. This clonotype was obtained from an adult with an advanced solid tumor such as melanoma, head and neck, liver or kidney cancer. Source: CD4+ or CD8+ T cells sorted from blood, taken in a trial of the OX40 agonist ivuxolimab. This CDR3 is CASSQGGLDNEKLFF. The CDR3 region has the DNA TGTGCCAGCAGCCAAGGGGGATTGGATAATGAAAAACTGTTTTTT.